These T cell receptor beta chains were read from a single sample in a study of blood T cell repertoires in COVID-19. TCRdb's table, derived via immunoSEQ multiplex PCR, lists solely in-frame clones and lacks some. The sample contains roughly 240,000 clones, 75% to 85% of which appear only once. Sequencing input: peripheral blood. The receptors shown here come from a man aged 40-49 years who had recovered from COVID-19. Each CDR3 is given with its conserved first and last residue. The D gene is left open where the match is weak. Clone size is given for some rows only: seen once, a few or many times, or a class if the clone is expanded.

j_call	clone_size	v_call	d_call	cdr3_nt	cdr3_aa
TRBJ2-7	.	TRBV5-1	.	TGCGCCAGCAGTGCGGGCTCTAGCTCCTACGAGCAGTACTTC	CASSAGSSSYEQYF
TRBJ2-5	.	TRBV3-1/TRBV3-2	.	TGTGCCAGCCGCGGAGGGGCACAAGAGACCCAGTACTTC	CASRGGAQETQYF
TRBJ2-7	.	TRBV9	TRBD1	TGTGCCAGCAACCCCGGGACAGGGGCAACCTACGAGCAGTACTTC	CASNPGTGATYEQYF
TRBJ1-2	.	TRBV5-5	TRBD1	TGTGCCAGCAGCTCGGGACAGTATTATGGCTACACCTTC	CASSSGQYYGYTF
TRBJ2-7	.	TRBV5-5	.	TGTGCCAGCAGCTTGGACGGAGACTACGAGCAGTACTTC	CASSLDGDYEQYF
TRBJ1-2	.	TRBV10-2	TRBD1	TGCGCCAGCGGAACCGGGACAGGGTCCATCTATGGCTACACCTTC	CASGTGTGSIYGYTF
TRBJ1-4	.	TRBV19	TRBD1	TGTGCCAGTAGTCAGGGACAGGGAAGTGAAAAACTGTTTTTT	CASSQGQGSEKLFF
TRBJ1-2	.	TRBV7-9	TRBD1	TGTGCCAGCAGCCCCGACAGGGGGTTTGGCTACACCTTC	CASSPDRGFGYTF
TRBJ2-2	.	TRBV7-9	TRBD2	TGTGCCAGCAGCAAACTAGCGGCGGGAGGGAACACCGGGGAGCTGTTTTTT	CASSKLAAGGNTGELFF
TRBJ1-5	.	TRBV14	.	TGTGCCAGCAGCCAACAGGGTAGGGATCAGCCCCAGCATTTT	CASSQQGRDQPQHF
TRBJ2-7	.	TRBV7-2	TRBD2	TGTGCCAGCAGCCCCCAACTAGCGGTAGTCTCCTACGAGCAGTACTTC	CASSPQLAVVSYEQYF
TRBJ2-7	.	TRBV5-5	.	TGTGCCAGCAGCTGGGCGGTGGGGGGCGAGCAGTACTTC	CASSWAVGGEQYF
TRBJ2-3	few	TRBV27	.	TGTGCCAGCAGTCTATCCAGGTACACAGATACGCAGTATTTT	CASSLSRYTDTQYF
TRBJ1-2	.	TRBV6-5	.	TGTGCCAGCAGTAGGTCAGGGAACTATGGCTACACCTTC	CASSRSGNYGYTF
TRBJ2-3	.	TRBV2	.	TGTGCCAGCAGTTCCCGGGGTAATACGCAGTATTTT	CASSSRGNTQYF
TRBJ1-2	.	TRBV29-1	.	TGCAGCGTTGAACCAGGGGATTCTTCTGACGGCTACACCTTC	CSVEPGDSSDGYTF
TRBJ1-2	many	TRBV6-2/TRBV6-3	.	TGTGCCAGCAGCCCCAGCGGGGGATACTATGGCTACACCTTC	CASSPSGGYYGYTF
TRBJ1-2	.	TRBV11-2	TRBD1	TGTGCCAGCAGCTTAGATCTGCCCACAGGGGCTTTCGGCTACACCTTC	CASSLDLPTGAFGYTF
TRBJ1-1	.	TRBV5-1	TRBD1	TGCGCCAGCAGCAGTGGACAGGGGAACACTGAAGCTTTCTTT	CASSSGQGNTEAFF
TRBJ2-2	.	TRBV11-2	TRBD1	TGTGCCAGCAGCCCCAAGACAGGGCCCGGGGAGCTGTTTTTT	CASSPKTGPGELFF
TRBJ1-2	once	TRBV30	.	TGTGCCTGGAGGAGGCAGAGTAACTATGGCTACACCTTC	CAWRRQSNYGYTF
TRBJ1-3	.	TRBV2	.	TGTGCCAGCAGCGGCGAGGAGGGAAACACCATATATTTT	CASSGEEGNTIYF
TRBJ1-6	few	TRBV3-1/TRBV3-2	.	TGTGCCAGCAGCCAAGATCCGACAAAATCACCCCTCCACTTT	CASSQDPTKSPLHF
TRBJ1-4	.	TRBV18	TRBD1	TGTGCCAGCTCACCCCAGGGGGAAGAAAAACTGTTTTTT	CASSPQGEEKLFF
TRBJ1-1	.	TRBV30	TRBD1	TGTGCCTGGAGACCCCGGACAGGTACGAACACTGAAGCTTTCTTT	CAWRPRTGTNTEAFF
TRBJ2-2	.	TRBV11-3	.	TGTGCCAGCAGCCCACAGTCCGGGGAGCTGTTTTTT	CASSPQSGELFF
TRBJ1-2	.	TRBV19	.	TGTGCCAGTAGTATGGAGCGTAACTATGGCTACACCTTC	CASSMERNYGYTF
TRBJ1-2	.	TRBV30	.	TGTGCCTGGAGTGCAGGTCTCTATGGCTACACCTTC	CAWSAGLYGYTF
TRBJ2-7	.	TRBV5-1	.	TGCGCCAGCAGCTTGAGGGGAACCTACGAGCAGTACTTC	CASSLRGTYEQYF